The 12 T cell receptor beta chains reported below all come from one sample, sequenced in a study of early stage breast cancer tumors. Only in-frame clones appear in the TCRdb table, and some are missing; sequencing was by immunoSEQ multiplex PCR. This table holds 20,000 to 25,000 clones, about three quarters found once. The sequenced material came from blood. The receptors derive from a person between 60 and 70 years old with breast cancer.

This chain uses TRBV7-9 with TRBJ1-1; no firm D call. The germline CDR1 and CDR2 sequences are SEHNR and FQNEAQ (reference sequence). V gave up 3 bases and J gave up 5 bases, with 16 bases separating them. The CDR3 has 15 amino acids. The CDR3 region is CASSLNGQAQTEAFF. The CDR3 region has the DNA TGTGCCAGCAGCTTGAATGGGCAGGCTCAAACTGAAGCTTTCTTT.

The gene calls are TRBV29-1 and TRBJ2-3, with D perhaps given as TRBD1 or TRBD2 (5 bases each). The CDR3 has 12 residues. V lost 6 bases to trimming and J lost 1 base, with 8 bases between them. Germline CDR1 and CDR2: SQVTM and ANQGSEA. In nucleotides, the CDR3 is TGCAGCGTAAGGGACGGCACAGATACGCAGTATTTT. This gives the protein CSVRDGTDTQYF.

This sequence joins TRBV27 and TRBJ2-1; the D gene is possibly TRBD2 (5 bases). Trimming shortened V by 5 bases and J by 4 bases, and 12 bases separated the two germline ends. This CDR3 contains 14 residues. Germline CDR1 MNHEY, CDR2 SMNVEV (reference sequence). The DNA of the CDR3 is TGTGCCAGCAGTGTCCCGGGGTTGTACAATGAGCAGTTCTTC. It specifies CASSVPGLYNEQFF.

The chain links TRBV5-4 to TRBJ2-1; D is perhaps TRBD2 (6 bases). Germline values: CDR1 SGHNT, CDR2 YYREEE (reference sequence). The CDR3 sequence is 16 residues long. Trimming left V 4 bases short and J 4 bases short, with 18 bases between. CDR3 amino acids: CASSPPGGTHYNEQFF. The CDR3 bases are TGTGCCAGCAGCCCCCCTGGGGGGACTCATTACAATGAGCAGTTCTTC.

The genes are TRBV5-1 and TRBJ2-7; 11 bases align to TRBD2. The CDR3 extends over 16 amino acids. Germline CDR1 reads SGHRS; CDR2 reads YFSETQ. V lost 4 bases and J lost 6; bases outside the gene matches: 12. The CDR3 here is CASSGTSGGLRLEQYF. CDR3 bases: TGCGCCAGCAGCGGCACTAGCGGGGGCCTGCGTCTCGAGCAGTACTTC.

This clone was detected a few times. This CDR3 is CASSDDSGDTQYF. CDR3 bases: TGTGCCAGCAGTGACGATTCTGGAGATACGCAGTATTTT. The chain employs TRBV6-4 and TRBJ2-3; no reliable D call. V was cut by 2 bases and J by 5 bases, with 8 bases left in between. CDR3 length equals 13 residues. Germline lookup yields CDR1 MRHNA and CDR2 SNTAGT.

The V and J genes are TRBV5-5 and TRBJ2-3; a possible D gene is TRBD2 (6 bases). V dropped 3 bases and J dropped 6 bases, with 20 bases sitting between them. This CDR3 is built from 16 residues. Germline V gene sequence: CDR1 SGHKS, CDR2 YYEKEE (reference sequence). The CDR3 DNA follows: TGTGCCAGCAGCTCCCGACTAGGGGCAGGGATGGATACGCAGTATTTT. It encodes CASSSRLGAGMDTQYF.

The chain links TRBV7-9 to TRBJ2-7; D is unresolved. Trimming shortened V by 0 bases and J by 7 bases, and 4 bases separated the two germline ends. CDR1 and CDR2 from the germline V gene are SEHNR and FQNEAQ (reference sequence). The CDR3 is 11 amino acids. The chain's CDR3 is CASSLAGEQYF. In nucleotides, the CDR3 is TGTGCCAGCAGCTTAGCGGGGGAGCAGTACTTC. Full variable domain (remainder filled in from reference TRBV7-9 and TRBJ2-7): DTGVSQNPRHKITKRGQNVTFRCDPISEHNRLYWYRQTLGQGPEFLTYFQNEAQLEKSRLLSDRFSAERPKGSFSTLEIQRTEQGDSAMYLCASSLAGEQYFGPGTRLTVT.

The rearrangement joins TRBV7-2 to TRBJ2-7, with D unclear. CDR3 size: 15 residues. V lost 1 base and J lost 6, with 16 bases in between. The germline gives CDR1 SGHTA, CDR2 FQGNSA. As DNA, the CDR3 is TGTGCCAGCAGCTTAGAAGGGTTCCCAACGGCCGAGCAGTACTTC. Its translation is CASSLEGFPTAEQYF. Based on the CDR3 plus reference TRBV7-2 and TRBJ2-7, the full variable domain is GAGVSQSPSNKVTEKGKDVELRCDPISGHTALYWYRQSLGQGLEFLIYFQGNSAPDKSGLPSDRFSAERTGGSVSTLTIQRTQQEDSAVYLCASSLEGFPTAEQYFGPGTRLTVT.

V usage is TRBV9 and J usage is TRBJ2-5; 7 nucleotides agree with TRBD2. V gave up 3 bases and J gave up 1 base; unmatched junction bases: 3. The CDR3 sequence is 14 residues long. CDR1 is SGDLS and CDR2 is YYNGEE in the germline V gene. This chain's CDR3 is CASSGSGSQETQYF. For the CDR3, the DNA is TGTGCCAGCAGCGGTAGCGGGTCCCAAGAGACCCAGTACTTC.

This chain connects TRBV4-1 to TRBJ1-2, with a possible D match to TRBD1 (6 bases). V was trimmed by 2 bases and J by 2 bases, leaving 12 bases between them. The CDR3 is 15 residues long. Germline V gene sequence: CDR1 MGHRA, CDR2 YSYEKL. CDR3: CASSQTLGGNYGYTF. As DNA, the CDR3 is TGCGCCAGCAGCCAAACATTAGGGGGAAACTATGGCTACACCTTC.

J is TRBJ2-3 and V is TRBV18, with a possible D match to TRBD2 (6 bases). The CDR3 is 12 residues long. V gave up 4 bases and J gave up 10 bases, with 12 bases separating them. Germline loops: CDR1 KGHSH, CDR2 LQKENI. The CDR3 nucleotides read TGTGCCAGCTCACAGGGAGGCGGGGCGCAGTATTTT. This sequence encodes CASSQGGGAQYF.